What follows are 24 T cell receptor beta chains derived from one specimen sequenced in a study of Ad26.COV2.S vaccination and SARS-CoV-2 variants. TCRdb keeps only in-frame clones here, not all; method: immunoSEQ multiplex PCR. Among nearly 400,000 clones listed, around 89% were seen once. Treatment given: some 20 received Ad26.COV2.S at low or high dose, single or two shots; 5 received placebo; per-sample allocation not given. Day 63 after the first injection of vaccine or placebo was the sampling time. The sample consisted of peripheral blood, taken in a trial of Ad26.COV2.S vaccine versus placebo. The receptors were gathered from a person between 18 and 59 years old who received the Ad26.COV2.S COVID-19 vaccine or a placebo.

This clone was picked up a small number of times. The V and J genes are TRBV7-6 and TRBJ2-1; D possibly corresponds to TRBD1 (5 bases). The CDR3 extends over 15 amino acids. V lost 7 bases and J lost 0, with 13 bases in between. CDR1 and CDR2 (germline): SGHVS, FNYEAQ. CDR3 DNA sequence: TGTGCCAGCACGCCGCTCGACAGCTCCTACAATGAGCAGTTCTTC. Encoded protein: CASTPLDSSYNEQFF.

Here the CDR3 reads CATKTGVVTEAFF. CDR3 nucleotides: TGTGCCACAAAAACAGGGGTGGTCACTGAAGCTTTCTTT. V and J are TRBV6-6 and TRBJ1-1; 7 nucleotides match TRBD1. The germline V gene has CDR1 MNHNY and CDR2 SVGAGI (reference sequence). There are 13 residues in the CDR3. Trimming cost V 10 bases and J 4 bases; bases outside gene matches: 9.

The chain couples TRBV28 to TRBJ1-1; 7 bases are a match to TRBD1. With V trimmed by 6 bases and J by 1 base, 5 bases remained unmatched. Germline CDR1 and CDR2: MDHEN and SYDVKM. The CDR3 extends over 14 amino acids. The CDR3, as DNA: TGTGCCAGCAGCCCAGGGGGGGGGAACACTGAAGCTTTCTTT. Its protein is CASSPGGGNTEAFF.

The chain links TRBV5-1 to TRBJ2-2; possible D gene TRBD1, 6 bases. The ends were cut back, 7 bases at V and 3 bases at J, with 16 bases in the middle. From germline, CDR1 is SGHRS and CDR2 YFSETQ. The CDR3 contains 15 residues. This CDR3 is CASRLSGADTGELFF. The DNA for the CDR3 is TGCGCCAGCCGTCTATCAGGGGCTGACACCGGGGAGCTGTTTTTT. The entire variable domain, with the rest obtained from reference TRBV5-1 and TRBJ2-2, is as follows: KAGVTQTPRYLIKTRGQQVTLSCSPISGHRSVSWYQQTPGQGLQFLFEYFSETQRNKGNFPGRFSGRQFSNSRSEMNVSTLELGDSALYLCASRLSGADTGELFFGEGSRLTVL.

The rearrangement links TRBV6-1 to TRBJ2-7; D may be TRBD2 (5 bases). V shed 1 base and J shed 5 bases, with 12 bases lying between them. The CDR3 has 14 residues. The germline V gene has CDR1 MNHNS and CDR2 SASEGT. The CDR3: CASSEGVEGHEQYF. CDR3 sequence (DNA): TGTGCCAGCAGTGAAGGGGTTGAGGGCCACGAGCAGTACTTC.

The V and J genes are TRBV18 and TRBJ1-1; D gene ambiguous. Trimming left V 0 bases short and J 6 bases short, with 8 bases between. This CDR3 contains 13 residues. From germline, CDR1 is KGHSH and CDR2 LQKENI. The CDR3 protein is CASSPPGRPEAFF. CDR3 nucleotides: TGTGCCAGCTCACCACCCGGGAGACCTGAAGCTTTCTTT. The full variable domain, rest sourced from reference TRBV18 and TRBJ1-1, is NAGVMQNPRHLVRRRGQEARLRCSPMKGHSHVYWYRQLPEEGLKFMVYLQKENIIDESGMPKERFSAEFPKEGPSILRIQQVVRGDSAAYFCASSPPGRPEAFFGQGTRLTVV.

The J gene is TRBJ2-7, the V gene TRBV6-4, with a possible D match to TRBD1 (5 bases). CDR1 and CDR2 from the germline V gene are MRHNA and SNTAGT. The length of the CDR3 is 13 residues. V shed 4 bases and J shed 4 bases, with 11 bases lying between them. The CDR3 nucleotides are TGTGCCAGCAGTGCCGTAGCAGGGTACGAGCAGTACTTC. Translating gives CASSAVAGYEQYF.

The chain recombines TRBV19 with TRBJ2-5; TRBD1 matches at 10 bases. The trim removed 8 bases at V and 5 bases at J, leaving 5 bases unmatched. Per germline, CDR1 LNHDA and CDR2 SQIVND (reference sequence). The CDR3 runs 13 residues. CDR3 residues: CASSDRGRETQYF. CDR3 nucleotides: TGTGCCAGTTCAGACAGGGGGCGGGAGACCCAGTACTTC.

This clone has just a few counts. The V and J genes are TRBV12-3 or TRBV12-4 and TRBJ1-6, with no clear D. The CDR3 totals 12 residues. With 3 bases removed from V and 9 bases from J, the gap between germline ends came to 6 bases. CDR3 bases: TGTGCCAGCAGTTTTTCGTCTTCACCCCTCCACTTT. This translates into CASSFSSSPLHF.

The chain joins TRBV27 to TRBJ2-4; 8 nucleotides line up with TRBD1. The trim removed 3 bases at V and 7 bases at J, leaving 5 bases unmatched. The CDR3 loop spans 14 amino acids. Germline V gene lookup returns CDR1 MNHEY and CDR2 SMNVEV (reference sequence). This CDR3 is CASSLGTGLNIQYF. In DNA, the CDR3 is TGTGCCAGCAGTTTGGGGACAGGCCTGAACATTCAGTACTTC.

The DNA of the CDR3 is TGCGCCAGCAGTGAAGGACACATGAACACTGAAGCTTTCTTT. Residues: CASSEGHMNTEAFF. The chain recombines TRBV10-1 with TRBJ1-1; a possible D gene is TRBD1 (5 bases). From germline, CDR1 is WNHNN and CDR2 SYGVQD (reference sequence). The CDR3 length is 14 residues. The V gene lost 3 bases and the J gene lost 0 bases, with 8 bases spanning the gap.

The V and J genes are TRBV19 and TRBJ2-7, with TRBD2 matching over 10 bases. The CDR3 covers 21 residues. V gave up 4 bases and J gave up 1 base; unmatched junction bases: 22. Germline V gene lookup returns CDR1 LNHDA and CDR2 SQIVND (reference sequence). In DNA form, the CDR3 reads TGTGCCAGTAGTAAGACGGCCCTTCCAGGACTAGCGGACCAGAGGTCCTACGAGCAGTACTTC. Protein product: CASSKTALPGLADQRSYEQYF.

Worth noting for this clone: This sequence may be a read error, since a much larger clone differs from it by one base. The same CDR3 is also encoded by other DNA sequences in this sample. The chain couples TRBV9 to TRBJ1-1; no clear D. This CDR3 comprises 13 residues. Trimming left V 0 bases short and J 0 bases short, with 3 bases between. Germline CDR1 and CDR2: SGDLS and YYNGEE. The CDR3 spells CASSVGMNTEAFF. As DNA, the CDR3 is TGTGCCAGCAGCGTAGGGATGAACACTGAAGCTTTCTTT.

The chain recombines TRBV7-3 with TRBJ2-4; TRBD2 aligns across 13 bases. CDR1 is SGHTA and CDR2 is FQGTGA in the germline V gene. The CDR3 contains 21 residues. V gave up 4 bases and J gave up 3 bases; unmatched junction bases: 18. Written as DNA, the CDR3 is TGTGCCAGCAGCTCTTATACCACCACTAGCGGGAGGGCCCGTAGCAAAAACATTCAGTACTTC. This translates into CASSSYTTTSGRARSKNIQYF. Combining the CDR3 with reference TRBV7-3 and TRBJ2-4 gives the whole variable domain GAGVSQTPSNKVTEKGKYVELRCDPISGHTALYWYRQSLGQGPEFLIYFQGTGAADDSGLPNDRFFAVRPEGSVSTLKIQRTERGDSAVYLCASSSYTTTSGRARSKNIQYFGAGTRLSVL.

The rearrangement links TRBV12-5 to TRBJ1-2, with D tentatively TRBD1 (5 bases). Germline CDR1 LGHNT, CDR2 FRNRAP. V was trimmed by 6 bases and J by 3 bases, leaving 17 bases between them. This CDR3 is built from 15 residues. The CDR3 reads CASGTGTPSYYGYTF. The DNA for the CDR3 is TGTGCTAGTGGCACCGGGACCCCTTCTTACTATGGCTACACCTTC.

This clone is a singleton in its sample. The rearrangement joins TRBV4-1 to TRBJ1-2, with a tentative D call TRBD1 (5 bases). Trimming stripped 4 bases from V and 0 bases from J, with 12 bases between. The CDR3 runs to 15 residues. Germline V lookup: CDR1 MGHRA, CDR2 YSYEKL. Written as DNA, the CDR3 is TGCGCCAGCAGCCTCCGGACATTAGCTAACTATGGCTACACCTTC. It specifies CASSLRTLANYGYTF.

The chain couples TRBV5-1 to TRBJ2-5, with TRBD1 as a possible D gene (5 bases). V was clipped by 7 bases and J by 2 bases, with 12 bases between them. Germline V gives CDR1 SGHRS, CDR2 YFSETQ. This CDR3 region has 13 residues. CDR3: CASGYQGQETQYF. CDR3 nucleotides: TGCGCCAGCGGCTATCAGGGTCAAGAGACCCAGTACTTC.

CDR3 in DNA: TGTGCCAGCAGTCTAAGGGGACTACCGTACAATGAGCAGTTCTTC. Its translation: CASSLRGLPYNEQFF. The V and J genes are TRBV7-6 and TRBJ2-1, with TRBD2 identical over 7 bases. The J segment lost 4 bases and the V segment lost 6 bases, leaving 9 bases of the junction unmatched. CDR3 length: 15 residues. Germline V gene sequence: CDR1 SGHVS, CDR2 FNYEAQ. Drawing the rest from reference TRBV7-6 and TRBJ2-1, the complete variable domain is GAGVSQSPRYKVTKRGQDVALRCDPISGHVSLYWYRQALGQGPEFLTYFNYEAQQDKSGLPNDRFSAERPEGSISTLTIQRTEQRDSAMYRCASSLRGLPYNEQFFGPGTRLTVL.

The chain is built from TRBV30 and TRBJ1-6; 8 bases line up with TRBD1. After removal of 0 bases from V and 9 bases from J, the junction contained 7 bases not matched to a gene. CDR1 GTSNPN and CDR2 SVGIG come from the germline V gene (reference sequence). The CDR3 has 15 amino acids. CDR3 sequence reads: CAWSVSRGLSSPLHF. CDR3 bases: TGTGCCTGGAGTGTTAGCAGGGGGCTCAGTTCACCCCTCCACTTT.

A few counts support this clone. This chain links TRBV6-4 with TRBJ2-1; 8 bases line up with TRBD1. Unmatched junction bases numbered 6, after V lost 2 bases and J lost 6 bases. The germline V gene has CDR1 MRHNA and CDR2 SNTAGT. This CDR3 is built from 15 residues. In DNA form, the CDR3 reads TGTGCCAGCAGTGACACGGCCACAGGGGGCAATGAGCAGTTCTTC. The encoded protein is CASSDTATGGNEQFF.

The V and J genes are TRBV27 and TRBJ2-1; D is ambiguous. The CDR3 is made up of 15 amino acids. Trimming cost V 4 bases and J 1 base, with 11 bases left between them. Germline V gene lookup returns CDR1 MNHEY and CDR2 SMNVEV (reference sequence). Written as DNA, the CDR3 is TGTGCCAGCAGTTCTCTCCTGGGTTCCTACAATGAGCAGTTCTTC. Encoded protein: CASSSLLGSYNEQFF.

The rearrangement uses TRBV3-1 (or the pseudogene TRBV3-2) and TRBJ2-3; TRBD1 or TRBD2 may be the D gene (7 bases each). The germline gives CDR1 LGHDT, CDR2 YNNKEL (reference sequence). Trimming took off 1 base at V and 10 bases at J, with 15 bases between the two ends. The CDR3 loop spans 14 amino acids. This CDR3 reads CASSQGQGGGAQYF. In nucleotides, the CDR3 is TGTGCCAGCAGCCAAGGTCAGGGGGGGGGAGCGCAGTATTTT.

The chain's CDR3 is CASSETHNEQFF. For the CDR3, the DNA is TGCGCCAGCAGCGAGACTCACAATGAGCAGTTCTTC. The chain has TRBV5-1 and TRBJ2-1; D is unresolved. In germline, CDR1 is SGHRS, CDR2 YFSETQ. V was trimmed by 4 bases and J by 5 bases, leaving 7 bases between them. This CDR3 is 12 amino acids long.

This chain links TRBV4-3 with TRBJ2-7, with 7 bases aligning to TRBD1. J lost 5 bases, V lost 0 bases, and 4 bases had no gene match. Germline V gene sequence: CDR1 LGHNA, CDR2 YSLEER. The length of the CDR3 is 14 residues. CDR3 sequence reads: CASSQDKGGHEQYF. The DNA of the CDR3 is TGCGCCAGCAGCCAAGATAAAGGGGGCCACGAGCAGTACTTC.